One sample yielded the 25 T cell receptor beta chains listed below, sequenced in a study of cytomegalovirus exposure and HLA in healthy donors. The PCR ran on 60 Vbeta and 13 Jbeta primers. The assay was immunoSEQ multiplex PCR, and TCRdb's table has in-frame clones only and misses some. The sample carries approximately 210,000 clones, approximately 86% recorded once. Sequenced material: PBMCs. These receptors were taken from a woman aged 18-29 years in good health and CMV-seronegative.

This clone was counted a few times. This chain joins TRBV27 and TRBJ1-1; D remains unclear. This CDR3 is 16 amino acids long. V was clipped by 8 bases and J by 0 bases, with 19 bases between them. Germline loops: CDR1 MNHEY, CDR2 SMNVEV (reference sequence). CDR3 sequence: CASFETEPIMNTEAFF. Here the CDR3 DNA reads TGTGCCAGCTTCGAAACAGAGCCTATAATGAACACTGAAGCTTTCTTT.

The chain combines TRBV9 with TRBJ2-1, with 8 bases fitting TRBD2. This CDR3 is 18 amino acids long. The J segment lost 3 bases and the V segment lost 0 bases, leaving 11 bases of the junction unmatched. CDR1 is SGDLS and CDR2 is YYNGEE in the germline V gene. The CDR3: CASSVVPSRGGYYNEQFF. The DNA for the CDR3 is TGTGCCAGCAGCGTAGTCCCCAGTCGGGGGGGATACTACAATGAGCAGTTCTTC. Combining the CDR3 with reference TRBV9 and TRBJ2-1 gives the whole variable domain DSGVTQTPKHLITATGQRVTLRCSPRSGDLSVYWYQQSLDQGLQFLIQYYNGEERAKGNILERFSAQQFPDLHSELNLSSLELGDSALYFCASSVVPSRGGYYNEQFFGPGTRLTVL.

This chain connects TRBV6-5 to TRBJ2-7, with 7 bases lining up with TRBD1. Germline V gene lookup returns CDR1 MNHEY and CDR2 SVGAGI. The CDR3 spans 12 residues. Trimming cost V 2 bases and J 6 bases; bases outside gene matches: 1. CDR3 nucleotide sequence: TGTGCCAGCAGTTACAGGGGGCGCGAGCAGTACTTC. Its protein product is CASSYRGREQYF.

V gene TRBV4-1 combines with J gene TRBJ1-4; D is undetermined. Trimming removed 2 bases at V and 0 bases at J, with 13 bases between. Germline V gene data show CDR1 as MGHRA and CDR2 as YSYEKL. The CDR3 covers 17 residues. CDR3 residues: CASSQPGGGATNEKLFF. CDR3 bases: TGCGCCAGCAGCCAACCCGGTGGCGGAGCAACTAATGAAAAACTGTTTTTT.

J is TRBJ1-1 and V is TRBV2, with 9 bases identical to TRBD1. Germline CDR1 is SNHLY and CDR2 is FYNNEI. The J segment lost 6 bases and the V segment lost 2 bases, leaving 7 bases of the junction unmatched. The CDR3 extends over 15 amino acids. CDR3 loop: CASSEHRTGDSEAFF. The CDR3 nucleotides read TGTGCCAGCAGTGAACACCGGACAGGGGATTCTGAAGCTTTCTTT.

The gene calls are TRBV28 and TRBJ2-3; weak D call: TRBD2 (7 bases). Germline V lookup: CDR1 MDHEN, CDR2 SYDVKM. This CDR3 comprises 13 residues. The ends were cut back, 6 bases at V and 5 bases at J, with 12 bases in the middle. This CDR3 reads CASRPGGEDTQYF. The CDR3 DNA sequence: TGTGCCAGCAGACCGGGGGGCGAAGATACGCAGTATTTT.

CDR3 protein: CASSPTGLNTEAFF. CDR3 DNA: TGTGCCAGCAGTCCGACAGGGTTGAACACTGAAGCTTTCTTT. V is TRBV6-5 and J is TRBJ1-1, with 7 bases lining up with TRBD1. J gave up 0 bases and V 5 bases, and 3 bases lay outside the gene matches. This CDR3 has 14 amino acids. Germline values: CDR1 MNHEY, CDR2 SVGAGI.

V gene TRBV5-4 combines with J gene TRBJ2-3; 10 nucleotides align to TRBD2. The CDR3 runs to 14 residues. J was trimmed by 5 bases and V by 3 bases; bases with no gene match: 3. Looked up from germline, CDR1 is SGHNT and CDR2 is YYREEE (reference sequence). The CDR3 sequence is CASSSGLARDTQYF. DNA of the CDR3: TGTGCCAGCAGCTCGGGACTAGCGCGAGATACGCAGTATTTT.

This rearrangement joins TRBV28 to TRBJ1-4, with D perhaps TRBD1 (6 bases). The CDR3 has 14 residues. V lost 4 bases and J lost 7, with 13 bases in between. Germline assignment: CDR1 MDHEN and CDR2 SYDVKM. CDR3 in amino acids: CASSSRTVGEKLFF. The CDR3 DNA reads TGTGCCAGCAGTTCACGGACAGTAGGTGAAAAACTGTTTTTT.

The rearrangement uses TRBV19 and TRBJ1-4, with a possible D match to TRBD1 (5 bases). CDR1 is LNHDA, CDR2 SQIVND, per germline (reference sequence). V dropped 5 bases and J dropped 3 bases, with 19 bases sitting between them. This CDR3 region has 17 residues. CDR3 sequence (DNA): TGTGCCAGTAGTCCCTGGGGGGGGGATGCGGCTAATGAAAAACTGTTTTTT. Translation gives CASSPWGGDAANEKLFF.

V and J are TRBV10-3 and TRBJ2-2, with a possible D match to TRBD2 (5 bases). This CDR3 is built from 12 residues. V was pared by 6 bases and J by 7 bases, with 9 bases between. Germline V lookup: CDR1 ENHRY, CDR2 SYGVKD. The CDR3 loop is CAISPEVGELFF. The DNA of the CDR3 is TGTGCCATCAGCCCGGAGGTCGGGGAGCTGTTTTTT.

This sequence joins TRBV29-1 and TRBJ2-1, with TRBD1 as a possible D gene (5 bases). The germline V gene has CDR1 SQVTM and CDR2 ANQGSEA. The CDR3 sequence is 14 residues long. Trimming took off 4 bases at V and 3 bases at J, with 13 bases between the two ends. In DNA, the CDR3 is TGCAGCGTTGGTAAGGGGCCCCTCTACAATGAGCAGTTCTTC. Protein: CSVGKGPLYNEQFF.

The CDR3, as DNA: TGTGCCAGCTCGATCGGTGCCCGGCGGCTGGAGACCCAGTACTTC. It is translated as CASSIGARRLETQYF. The genes are TRBV5-6 and TRBJ2-5; D is undetermined. The CDR3 loop spans 15 amino acids. Trimming took off 7 bases at V and 5 bases at J, with 21 bases between the two ends. Looked up from germline, CDR1 is SGHDT and CDR2 is YYEEEE.

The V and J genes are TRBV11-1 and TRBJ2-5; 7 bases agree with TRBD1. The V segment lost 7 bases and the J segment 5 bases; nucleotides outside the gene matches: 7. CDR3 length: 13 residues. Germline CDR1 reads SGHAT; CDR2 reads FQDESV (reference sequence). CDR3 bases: TGTGCCAGCACCAAGGACAGGCTTGAGACCCAGTACTTC. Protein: CASTKDRLETQYF.

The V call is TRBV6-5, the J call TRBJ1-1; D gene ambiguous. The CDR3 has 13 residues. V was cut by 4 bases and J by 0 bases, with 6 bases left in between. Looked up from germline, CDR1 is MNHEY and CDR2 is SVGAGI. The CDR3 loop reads CASSLQMNTEAFF. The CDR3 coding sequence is TGTGCCAGCAGTTTACAGATGAACACTGAAGCTTTCTTT.

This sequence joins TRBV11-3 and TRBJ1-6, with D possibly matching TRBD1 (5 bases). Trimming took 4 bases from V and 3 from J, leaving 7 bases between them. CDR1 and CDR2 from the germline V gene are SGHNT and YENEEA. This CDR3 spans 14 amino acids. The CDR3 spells CASSSTGYNSPLHF. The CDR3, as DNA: TGTGCCAGCAGCTCCACAGGCTATAATTCACCCCTCCACTTT.

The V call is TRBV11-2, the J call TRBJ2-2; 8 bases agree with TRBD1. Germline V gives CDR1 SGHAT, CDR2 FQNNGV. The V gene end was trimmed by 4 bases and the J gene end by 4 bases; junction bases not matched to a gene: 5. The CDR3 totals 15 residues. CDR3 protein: CASSSRTGFTGELFF. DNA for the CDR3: TGTGCCAGCAGCTCACGGACAGGGTTCACCGGGGAGCTGTTTTTT.

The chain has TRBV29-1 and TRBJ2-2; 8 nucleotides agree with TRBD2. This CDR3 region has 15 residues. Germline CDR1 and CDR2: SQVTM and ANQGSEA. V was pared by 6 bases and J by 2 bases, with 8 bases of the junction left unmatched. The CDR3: CSVATGTSNTGELFF. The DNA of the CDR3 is TGCAGCGTAGCTACCGGGACTAGTAACACCGGGGAGCTGTTTTTT.

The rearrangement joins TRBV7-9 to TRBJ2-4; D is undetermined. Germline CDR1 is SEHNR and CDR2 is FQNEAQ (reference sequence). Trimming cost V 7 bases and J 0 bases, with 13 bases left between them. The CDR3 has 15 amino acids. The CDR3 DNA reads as TGTGCCAGCACCTCCCTCCGCGTAGCCAAAAACATTCAGTACTTC. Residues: CASTSLRVAKNIQYF.

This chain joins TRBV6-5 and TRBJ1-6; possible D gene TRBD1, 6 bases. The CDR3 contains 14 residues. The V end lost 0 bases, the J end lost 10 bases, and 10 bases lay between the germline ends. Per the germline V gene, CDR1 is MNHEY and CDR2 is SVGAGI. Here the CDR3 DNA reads TGTGCCAGCAGTTACTCAGGGGGTGGATCACCCCTCCACTTT. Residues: CASSYSGGGSPLHF.

CDR3 nucleotide sequence: TGTGCCAGCAGCTCTAGGACTAGCGGGGCAGATACGCAGTATTTT. Translating gives CASSSRTSGADTQYF. The chain carries TRBV7-9 and TRBJ2-3; 12 nucleotides align to TRBD2. The CDR3 is made up of 15 amino acids. With 4 bases clipped from V and 4 bases from J, the junction kept 3 bases outside the gene matches. CDR1 and CDR2 (germline): SEHNR, FQNEAQ (reference sequence).

The CDR3 sequence is CASSPGQGGYGYTF. The DNA of the CDR3 is TGTGCCAGCTCACCAGGACAGGGAGGGTATGGCTACACCTTC. The chain carries TRBV18 and TRBJ1-2; 8 nucleotides align to TRBD1. Unmatched junction bases numbered 4, after V lost 2 bases and J lost 5 bases. CDR3 size: 14 residues. Germline V gene sequence: CDR1 KGHSH, CDR2 LQKENI.

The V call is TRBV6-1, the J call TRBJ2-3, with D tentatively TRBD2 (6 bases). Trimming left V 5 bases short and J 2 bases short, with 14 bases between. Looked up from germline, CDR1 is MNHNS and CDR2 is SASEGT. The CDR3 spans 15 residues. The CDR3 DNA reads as TGTGCCAGCAGTAGGGGCGGGGCAATCACAGATACGCAGTATTTT. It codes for CASSRGGAITDTQYF.

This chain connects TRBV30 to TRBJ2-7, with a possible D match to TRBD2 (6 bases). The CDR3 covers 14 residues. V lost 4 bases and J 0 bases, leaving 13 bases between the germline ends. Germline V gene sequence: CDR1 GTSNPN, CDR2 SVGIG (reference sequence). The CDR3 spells CAWTVGSSSYEQYF. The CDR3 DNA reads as TGTGCCTGGACGGTCGGGAGTAGCTCCTACGAGCAGTACTTC. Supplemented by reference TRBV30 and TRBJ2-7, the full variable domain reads SQTIHQWPATLVQPVGSPLSLECTVEGTSNPNLYWYRQAAGRGLQLLFYSVGIGQISSEVPQNLSASRPQDRQFILSSKKLLLSDSGFYLCAWTVGSSSYEQYFGPGTRLTVT.

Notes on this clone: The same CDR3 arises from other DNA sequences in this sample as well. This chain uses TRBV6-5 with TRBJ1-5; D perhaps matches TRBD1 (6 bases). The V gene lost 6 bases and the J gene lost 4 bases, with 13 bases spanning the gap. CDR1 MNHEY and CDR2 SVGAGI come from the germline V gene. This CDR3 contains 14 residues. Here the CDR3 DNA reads TGTGCCAGCAGCTGGGGGCAGGGGAATCAGCCCCAGCATTTT. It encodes CASSWGQGNQPQHF.